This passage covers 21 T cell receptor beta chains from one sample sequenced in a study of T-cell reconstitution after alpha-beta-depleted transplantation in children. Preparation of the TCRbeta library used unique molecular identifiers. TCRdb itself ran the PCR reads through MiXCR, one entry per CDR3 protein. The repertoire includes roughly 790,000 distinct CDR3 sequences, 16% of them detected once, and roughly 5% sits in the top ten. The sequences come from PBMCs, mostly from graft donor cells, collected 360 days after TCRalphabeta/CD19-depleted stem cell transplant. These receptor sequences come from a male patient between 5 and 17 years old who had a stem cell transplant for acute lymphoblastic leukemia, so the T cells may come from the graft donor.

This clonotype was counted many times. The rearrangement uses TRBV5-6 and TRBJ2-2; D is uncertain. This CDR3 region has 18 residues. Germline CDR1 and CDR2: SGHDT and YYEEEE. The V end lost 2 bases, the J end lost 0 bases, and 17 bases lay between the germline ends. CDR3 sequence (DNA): TGTGCCAGCAGCTTTTTTTTCCCATTTTTTACGAACACCGGGGAGCTGTTTTTT. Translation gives CASSFFFPFFTNTGELFF. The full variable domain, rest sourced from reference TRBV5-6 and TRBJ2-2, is DAGVTQSPTHLIKTRGQQVTLRCSPKSGHDTVSWYQQALGQGPQFIFQYYEEEERQRGNFPDRFSGHQFPNYSSELNVNALLLGDSALYLCASSFFFPFFTNTGELFFGEGSRLTVL.

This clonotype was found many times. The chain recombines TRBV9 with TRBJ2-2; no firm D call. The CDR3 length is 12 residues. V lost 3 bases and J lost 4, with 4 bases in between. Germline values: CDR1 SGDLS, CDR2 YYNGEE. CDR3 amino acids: CASSGSTGELFF. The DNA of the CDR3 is TGTGCCAGCAGCGGGAGCACCGGGGAGCTGTTTTTT.

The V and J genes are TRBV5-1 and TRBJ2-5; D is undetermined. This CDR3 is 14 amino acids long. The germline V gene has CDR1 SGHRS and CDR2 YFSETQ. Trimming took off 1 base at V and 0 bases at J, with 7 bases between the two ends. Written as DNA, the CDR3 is TGCGCCAGCAGCTTGACTACCCACCAAGAGACCCAGTACTTC. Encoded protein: CASSLTTHQETQYF. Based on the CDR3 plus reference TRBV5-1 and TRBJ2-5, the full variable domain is KAGVTQTPRYLIKTRGQQVTLSCSPISGHRSVSWYQQTPGQGLQFLFEYFSETQRNKGNFPGRFSGRQFSNSRSEMNVSTLELGDSALYLCASSLTTHQETQYFGPGTRLLVL.

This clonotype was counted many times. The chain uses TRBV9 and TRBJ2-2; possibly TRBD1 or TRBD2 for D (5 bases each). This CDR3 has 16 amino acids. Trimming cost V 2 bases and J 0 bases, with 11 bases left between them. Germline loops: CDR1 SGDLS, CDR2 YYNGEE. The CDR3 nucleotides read TGTGCCAGCAGCGTCATCGGGGCTCCGAACACCGGGGAGCTGTTTTTT. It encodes CASSVIGAPNTGELFF.

Here the CDR3 reads CASSKKGNRTGYQPQHF. The CDR3 bases are TGTGCCAGCAGCAAAAAGGGTAATAGGACAGGGTATCAGCCCCAGCATTTT. This chain links TRBV21-1 with TRBJ1-5; TRBD1, the D gene given by the table, was not confirmed from the DNA. TRBV21-1 is a documented pseudogene. This CDR3 is 17 amino acids long.

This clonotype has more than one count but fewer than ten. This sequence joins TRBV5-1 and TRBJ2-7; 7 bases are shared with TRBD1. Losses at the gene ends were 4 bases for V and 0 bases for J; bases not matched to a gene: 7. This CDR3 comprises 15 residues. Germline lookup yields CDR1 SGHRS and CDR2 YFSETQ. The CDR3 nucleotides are TGCGCCAGCAGCCTAGGACAGGCGATCTCCTACGAGCAGTACTTC. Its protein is CASSLGQAISYEQYF.

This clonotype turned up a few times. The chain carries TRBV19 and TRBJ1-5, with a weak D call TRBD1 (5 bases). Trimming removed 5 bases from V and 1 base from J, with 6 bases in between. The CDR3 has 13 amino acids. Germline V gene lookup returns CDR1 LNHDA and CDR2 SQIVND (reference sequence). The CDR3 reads CASSEGSNQPQHF. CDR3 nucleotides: TGTGCCAGTAGTGAGGGGAGCAATCAGCCCCAGCATTTT.

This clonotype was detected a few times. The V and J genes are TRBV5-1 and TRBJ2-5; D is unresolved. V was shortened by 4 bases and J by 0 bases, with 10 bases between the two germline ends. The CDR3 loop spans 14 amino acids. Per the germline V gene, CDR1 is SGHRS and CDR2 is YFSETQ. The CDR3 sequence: CASSPRLDQETQYF. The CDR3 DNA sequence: TGCGCCAGCAGCCCCCGACTGGACCAAGAGACCCAGTACTTC. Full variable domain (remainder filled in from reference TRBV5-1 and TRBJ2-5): KAGVTQTPRYLIKTRGQQVTLSCSPISGHRSVSWYQQTPGQGLQFLFEYFSETQRNKGNFPGRFSGRQFSNSRSEMNVSTLELGDSALYLCASSPRLDQETQYFGPGTRLLVL.

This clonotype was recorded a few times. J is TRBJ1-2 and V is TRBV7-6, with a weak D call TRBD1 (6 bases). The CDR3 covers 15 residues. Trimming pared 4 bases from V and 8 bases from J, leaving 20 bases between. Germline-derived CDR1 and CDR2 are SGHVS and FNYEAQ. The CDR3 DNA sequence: TGTGCCAGCAGCTCCGTTTTCAGGGGCCCGGGCGGCTACACCTTC. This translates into CASSSVFRGPGGYTF. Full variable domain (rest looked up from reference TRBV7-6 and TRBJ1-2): GAGVSQSPRYKVTKRGQDVALRCDPISGHVSLYWYRQALGQGPEFLTYFNYEAQQDKSGLPNDRFSAERPEGSISTLTIQRTEQRDSAMYRCASSSVFRGPGGYTFGSGTRLTVV.

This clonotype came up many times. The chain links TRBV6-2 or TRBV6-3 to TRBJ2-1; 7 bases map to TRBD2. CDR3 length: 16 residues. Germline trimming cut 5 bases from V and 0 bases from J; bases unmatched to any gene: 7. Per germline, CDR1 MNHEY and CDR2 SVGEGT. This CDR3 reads CASSGPTSDSYNEQFF. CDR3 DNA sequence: TGTGCCAGCAGTGGCCCTACTAGCGACTCCTACAATGAGCAGTTCTTC.

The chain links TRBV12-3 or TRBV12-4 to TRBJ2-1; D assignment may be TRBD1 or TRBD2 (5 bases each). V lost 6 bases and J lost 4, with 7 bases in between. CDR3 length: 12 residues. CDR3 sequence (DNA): TGTGCCAGCAGGTGGGGGTACAATGAGCAGTTCTTC. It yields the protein CASRWGYNEQFF.

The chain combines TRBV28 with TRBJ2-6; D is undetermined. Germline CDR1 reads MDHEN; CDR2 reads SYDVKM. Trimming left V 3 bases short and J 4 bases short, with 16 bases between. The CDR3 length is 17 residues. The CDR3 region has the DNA TGTGCCAGCAGTTTCCATCAAGCCGGGTCAGGGGCCAACGTCCTGACTTTC. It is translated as CASSFHQAGSGANVLTF.

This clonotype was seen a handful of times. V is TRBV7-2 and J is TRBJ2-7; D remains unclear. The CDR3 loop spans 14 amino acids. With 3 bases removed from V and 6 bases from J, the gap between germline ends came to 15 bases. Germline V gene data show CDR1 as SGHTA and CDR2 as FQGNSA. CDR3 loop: CASSFTRLPLEQYF. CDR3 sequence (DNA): TGTGCCAGCAGCTTTACCAGACTTCCCCTCGAGCAGTACTTC.

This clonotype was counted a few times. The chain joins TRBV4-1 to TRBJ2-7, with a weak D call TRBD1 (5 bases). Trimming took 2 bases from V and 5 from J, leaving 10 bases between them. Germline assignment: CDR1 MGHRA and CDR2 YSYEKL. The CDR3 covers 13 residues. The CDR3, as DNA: TGCGCCAGCAGCCAAAGGGGCCTAGACGAGCAGTACTTC. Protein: CASSQRGLDEQYF.

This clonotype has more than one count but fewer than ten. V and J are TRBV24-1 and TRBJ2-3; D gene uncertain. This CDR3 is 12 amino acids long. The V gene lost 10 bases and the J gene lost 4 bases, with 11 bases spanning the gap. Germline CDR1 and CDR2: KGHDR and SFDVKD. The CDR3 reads CATSATSDTQYF. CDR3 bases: TGTGCCACTTCCGCGACTTCAGATACGCAGTATTTT.

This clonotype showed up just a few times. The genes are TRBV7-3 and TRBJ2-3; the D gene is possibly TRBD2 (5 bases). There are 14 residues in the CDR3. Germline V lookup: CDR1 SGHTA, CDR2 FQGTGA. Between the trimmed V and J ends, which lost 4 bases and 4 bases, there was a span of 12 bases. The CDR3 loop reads CASSSTGVADTQYF. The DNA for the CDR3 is TGTGCCAGCAGCTCCACCGGGGTAGCAGATACGCAGTATTTT.

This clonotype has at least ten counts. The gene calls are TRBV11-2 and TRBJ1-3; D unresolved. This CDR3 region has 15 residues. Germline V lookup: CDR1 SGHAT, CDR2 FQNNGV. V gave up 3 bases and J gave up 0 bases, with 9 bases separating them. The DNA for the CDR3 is TGTGCCAGCAGCTTTGACGGGTCCTCTGGAAACACCATATATTTT. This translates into CASSFDGSSGNTIYF.

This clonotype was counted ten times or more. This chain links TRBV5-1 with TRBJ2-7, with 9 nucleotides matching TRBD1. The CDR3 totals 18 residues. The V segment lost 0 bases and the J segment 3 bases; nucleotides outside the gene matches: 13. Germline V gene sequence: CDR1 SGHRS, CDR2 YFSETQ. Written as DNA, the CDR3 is TGCGCCAGCAGCTTGGCCCGCCTGGGACAGGGAAGTCTCTACGAGCAGTACTTC. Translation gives CASSLARLGQGSLYEQYF.

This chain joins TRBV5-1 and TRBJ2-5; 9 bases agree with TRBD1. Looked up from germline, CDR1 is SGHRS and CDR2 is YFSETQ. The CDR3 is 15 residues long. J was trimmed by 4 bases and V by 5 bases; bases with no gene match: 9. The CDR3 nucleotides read TGCGCCAGCAGTACCGGACAGGGGTTTACAGAGACCCAGTACTTC. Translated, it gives CASSTGQGFTETQYF.

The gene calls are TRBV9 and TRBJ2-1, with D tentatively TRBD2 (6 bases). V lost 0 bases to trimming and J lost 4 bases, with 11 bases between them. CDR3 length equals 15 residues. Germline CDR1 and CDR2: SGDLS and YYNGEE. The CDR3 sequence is CASSVAGSPYNEQFF. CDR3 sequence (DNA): TGTGCCAGCAGCGTAGCCGGGAGCCCTTACAATGAGCAGTTCTTC.

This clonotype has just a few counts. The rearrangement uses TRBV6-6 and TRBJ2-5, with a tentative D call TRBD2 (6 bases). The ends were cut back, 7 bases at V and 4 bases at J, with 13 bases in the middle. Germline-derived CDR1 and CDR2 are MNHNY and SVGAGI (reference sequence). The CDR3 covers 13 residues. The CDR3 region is CASNPGVAETQYF. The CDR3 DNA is TGTGCCAGCAATCCGGGAGTTGCAGAGACCCAGTACTTC.